Listed here are 4 T cell receptor beta chains from one sample, sequenced in a study of PD-L1 blockade in urothelial cancer. Only in-frame clones appear in the TCRdb table, and some are missing; sequencing was by immunoSEQ multiplex PCR. The top ten hold 2.7% of the sample, which has approximately 46,000 clones, approximately 77% seen once. This specimen consisted of PBMCs, obtained around atezolizumab (anti-PD-L1) treatment. Every receptor here comes from a man between 65 and 85 years old with urothelial cancer.

The chain links TRBV28 to TRBJ2-7; TRBD2 matches 8 bases. This CDR3 contains 17 residues. V trimming: 4 bases; J trimming: 4 bases; junction bases outside the gene matches: 15. In germline, CDR1 is MDHEN, CDR2 SYDVKM. The CDR3 here is CASSSGPLSGSRYEQYF. The DNA of the CDR3 is TGTGCCAGCAGTTCCGGACCGCTAAGCGGGAGCCGATACGAGCAGTACTTC.

The chain recombines TRBV4-2 with TRBJ2-3; the match to TRBD1 covers 7 bases. The CDR3 is 15 amino acids. Germline V gene lookup returns CDR1 LGHNA and CDR2 YNFKEQ. Losses at the gene ends were 4 bases for V and 4 bases for J; bases not matched to a gene: 8. The CDR3 protein is CASSPGQAGADTQYF. DNA for the CDR3: TGTGCCAGCAGCCCTGGACAGGCCGGGGCAGATACGCAGTATTTT.

V gene TRBV6-6 combines with J gene TRBJ2-1; tentative D call: TRBD2 (6 bases). Trimming left V 0 bases short and J 1 base short, with 10 bases between. The length of the CDR3 is 16 residues. Germline V gene lookup returns CDR1 MNHNY and CDR2 SVGAGI (reference sequence). The CDR3 DNA is TGTGCCAGCAGTTACTCGCCCAGCGGGTCCTACAATGAGCAGTTCTTC. As protein: CASSYSPSGSYNEQFF.

The chain links TRBV6-6 to TRBJ1-2, with 7 bases that match TRBD1. The V and J ends lost 6 bases and 8 bases, in that order; junction bases with no gene match: 18. The CDR3 extends over 16 amino acids. From germline, CDR1 is MNHNY and CDR2 SVGAGI (reference sequence). The CDR3 DNA sequence: TGTGCCAGCAGCCGGGGGACAGCCGCTGGATATGGGGGCTACACCTTC. It yields the protein CASSRGTAAGYGGYTF.